This T cell receptor beta chain was identified in a study of blood T cell repertoires in COVID-19. Study overall: Donors in the United States, Italy and Spain gave samples during acute or convalescent COVID-19.

CDR1 is SGHRS, CDR2 YFSETQ, per germline. This CDR3 region has 11 residues. V lost 6 bases to trimming and J lost 9 bases, with 11 bases between them. Using immunoSEQ multiplex PCR, the repertoire was profiled, and TCRdb retains in-frame clones only, with some absent. This sample has some 360,000 clones; 88% occur once, and the top ten carry approximately 0.97%. Before they entered the study, exposed participants had met a COVID-19 case within 2 weeks. This clonotype was sampled from a woman in her twenties or thirties who had been exposed to COVID-19. This rearrangement joins TRBV5-1 to TRBJ2-3; D uncertain. The sequenced material came from PBMCs or T cells enriched from blood (not recorded which). CDR3 bases: TGCGCCAGCAAGGAGCAGATAACGCAGTATTTT. Its translation: CASKEQITQYF.